This T cell receptor beta chain originates from a study of CD8+CD57+ T cells in acquired aplastic anemia. In the study overall: DNA from sorted CD4+ and CD8+ cells averaged approximately 3.2 ug.

Whole-study findings and limits: No significant difference in CD8+ Simpson's diversity was found between patients and controls.

Sequencing involved patients with CD8+CD57+ cell expansion previously shown by flow cytometry. Each patient carried a diagnosis of severe acquired aplastic anemia. Patients had received no therapy at the time of blood sampling. The table lists this clonotype with a few counts. What it binds is unknown. For CDR3 and TCR beta VDJ profiling, genomic DNA was the template used. In TCRdb, the reads were re-called with MiXCR into one record per CDR3 protein. This sample carries fewer than 200,000 distinct CDR3 sequences, 48% of them seen once, and the ten largest clones take 13%. The length of the CDR3 is 10 residues. Between the trimmed V and J ends, which lost 7 bases and 12 bases, there was a span of 12 bases. From germline, CDR1 is SQVTM and CDR2 ANQGSEA.

The TCR was taken from a human donor with aplastic anemia. The sample was sorted CD4+, CD8+, or CD8+CD57+ T cells (not recorded which) from PBMCs. The chain links TRBV29-1 to TRBJ1-4, with a possible D match to TRBD1 (5 bases). Written as DNA, the CDR3 is TGCAGCGCTTCGGGGGGTGAACTGTTTTTT. Its translation: CSASGGELFF.